The rows below give T cell receptor beta chains drawn from one sample of a study of T cells in localized non-small cell lung cancer. Sequencing was performed with immunoSEQ multiplex PCR; in TCRdb, only in-frame clones are kept and a portion is missing. The sample includes about 5,900 clones, roughly 23% seen only once; the top ten take around 9.3%. The sequencing used lung tumor tissue, collected before any cancer treatment. The receptors shown here come from an older female donor with stage I lung adenocarcinoma. Each CDR3 is given with its conserved first and last residue. A D gene is named only where the DNA matches it firmly. A row's size may be missing; if present it is once, few, many or a size class.

>TRBD2|TRBV28|.|TRBJ2-1
TGTGCCAGCAGTTTATGGTCCAGCGGGAATTACAATGAGCAGTTCTTC
CASSLWSSGNYNEQFF
>TRBD1|TRBV5-1|.|TRBJ1-4
TGCGCCAGCAGCTTGACGAGACAGGGGGATGAAAAACTGTTTTTT
CASSLTRQGDEKLFF
>.|TRBV6-8|medium-sized|TRBJ1-1
TGTGCCGCTTCACGGGGGAACACTGAAGCTTTCTTT
CAASRGNTEAFF
>TRBD2|TRBV11-3|.|TRBJ2-1
TGTGCCAGCAGCTTAATAGCGGGAGCCTCCTACAATGAGCAGTTCTTC
CASSLIAGASYNEQFF
>TRBD1|TRBV28|few|TRBJ2-7
TGTGCCAGCACGCAGGGGGCTTCGCTTCACGAGCAGTACTTC
CASTQGASLHEQYF
>TRBD1|TRBV11-3|.|TRBJ1-2
TGTGCCAGCAGCTTAGGGGACAGGGGACATCTCTCTGGCTACACCTTC
CASSLGDRGHLSGYTF
>.|TRBV11-3|few|TRBJ2-1
TGTGCCAGCAGCTTTTCAGGGGCCTCCGCCTACAATGAGCAGTTCTTC
CASSFSGASAYNEQFF
>TRBD2|TRBV29-1|once|TRBJ2-1
TGCAGCGTTGAAATGAGGGCGGGGGGCCACAATGAGCAGTTCTTC
CSVEMRAGGHNEQFF
>.|TRBV15|few|TRBJ2-1
TGTGCCACCAGCACGCCTCACTGGGGCCTTTCCTACAATGAGCAGTTCTTC
CATSTPHWGLSYNEQFF
>.|TRBV14|.|TRBJ2-1
TGTGCCAGCAGCCAAGGACCCTTCGACTACAATGAGCAGTTCTTC
CASSQGPFDYNEQFF
>TRBD2|TRBV23-1|few|TRBJ2-3
TGCGCCAGCAGCCAAAGTTTTCAACTAGCGGGAATTACAGATACGCAGTATTTT
CASSQSFQLAGITDTQYF
>.|TRBV30|.|TRBJ1-1
TGTGCCTGGAGTGTATGGGGGGGGCCTCGGATGAACACTGAAGCTTTCTTT
CAWSVWGGPRMNTEAFF
>.|TRBV7-6|few|TRBJ2-1
TGTGCCAGCAGCTTAGCGCGGGATAGACTCAATGAGCAGTTCTTC
CASSLARDRLNEQFF
>TRBD2|TRBV30|once|TRBJ2-3
TGTGCCTGGACCTCTCGGGGACTAGTCCCCAGTAGGGATACGCAGTATTTT
CAWTSRGLVPSRDTQYF
>TRBD2|TRBV5-1|once|TRBJ2-2
TGCGCCAGCAGCTTGGGTCTAGCGGGAGGCACCGGGGAGCTGTTTTTT
CASSLGLAGGTGELFF
>TRBD1|TRBV5-1|.|TRBJ1-1
TGCGCCAGCAAGCCGGAGACAGGGAATTCTGAAGCTTTCTTT
CASKPETGNSEAFF
>TRBD1|TRBV5-1|.|TRBJ2-3
TGCGCCAGCAGCTCGGGACAGGGGTATGCAGATACGCAGTATTTT
CASSSGQGYADTQYF
>TRBD2|TRBV11-3|medium-sized|TRBJ2-1
TGTGCCAGCAGCCAGTCCCCGGGACTAGCGGGAGGTAGCTCCTACAATGAGCAGTTCTTC
CASSQSPGLAGGSSYNEQFF
>TRBD1|TRBV11-3|few|TRBJ2-6
TGTGCCAGCAGCAGGGGACAGGTATACGGGGCCAACGTCCTGACTTTC
CASSRGQVYGANVLTF
>.|TRBV19|.|TRBJ1-1
TGTGCCAGTAGTATAGAACGGAACACTGAAGCTTTCTTT
CASSIERNTEAFF
>TRBD1|TRBV11-3|.|TRBJ2-7
TGTGCCAGCAGCCCGTACAGGGGGCGCTTATACGAGCAGTACTTC
CASSPYRGRLYEQYF
>.|TRBV5-1|few|TRBJ1-4
TGCGCCAGCAGCGAACAGGGAGGGGATGAAAAACTGTTTTTT
CASSEQGGDEKLFF
>.|TRBV11-3|.|TRBJ2-5
TGTGCCAGCAGCTTGCGACACCTCAACCAAGAGACCCAGTACTTC
CASSLRHLNQETQYF
>.|TRBV11-3|.|TRBJ2-2
TGTGCCAGCTCGGGGGACTTGGAGTCGGGGGAGCTGTTTTTT
CASSGDLESGELFF
>TRBD2|TRBV2|few|TRBJ2-7
TGTGCCAGCAGCAAACCGGGACTAGCCGGCGAGCAGTACTTC
CASSKPGLAGEQYF
>TRBD2|TRBV11-3|few|TRBJ2-3
TGTGCCAGCAGCTCCTCTAGCGGACTCACAGATACGCAGTATTTT
CASSSSSGLTDTQYF
>TRBD1|TRBV19|.|TRBJ2-7
TGTGCCAGTAGTACGACAGGGGTCCCCTACGAGCAGTACTTC
CASSTTGVPYEQYF
>.|TRBV28|.|TRBJ1-2
TGTGCCAGCAGCCTCGGGGGACAACTCTATGGCTACACCTTC
CASSLGGQLYGYTF
>.|TRBV5-8|.|TRBJ1-5
TGTGCCAGCAGCCCTCGAAAGGGCCAGCCCCAGCATTTT
CASSPRKGQPQHF
>.|TRBV6-8|few|TRBJ1-1
TGTGCCAGCAGGCTGGAATTCACTGAAGCTTTCTTT
CASRLEFTEAFF
>TRBD1|TRBV29-1|.|TRBJ2-1
TGCAGCGTTGGGCAGGACAGGGGTAAAAATGAGCAGTTCTTC
CSVGQDRGKNEQFF
>.|TRBV11-3|few|TRBJ2-1
TGTGCCAGCAGCCTTTACGGACCTCTGGGGTACAATGAGCAGTTCTTC
CASSLYGPLGYNEQFF
>.|TRBV29-1|.|TRBJ2-1
TGCAGCGTTGAGCGGGACTCTGGGAATGAGCAGTTCTTC
CSVERDSGNEQFF
>.|TRBV19|.|TRBJ2-1
TGTGCCAGTAGTCCACGGACTGGGGTTTACAATGAGCAGTTCTTC
CASSPRTGVYNEQFF
>.|TRBV11-3|few|TRBJ2-2
TGTGCCAGCAGCTTGACGTCGAACACCGGGGAGCTGTTTTTT
CASSLTSNTGELFF
>.|TRBV28|few|TRBJ2-3
TGTGCCAGCGGGGACCGGCGAGGCACAGATACGCAGTATTTT
CASGDRRGTDTQYF
>TRBD2|TRBV6-8|few|TRBJ2-3
TGTGCCAGCAGTTACCTAGGACTAGCGGGAGTGTCAGATACGCAGTATTTT
CASSYLGLAGVSDTQYF
>.|TRBV29-1|.|TRBJ1-1
TGCAGCGTTGAAGATCTCCGGGACGGACCTGAAGCTTTCTTT
CSVEDLRDGPEAFF
>TRBD2|TRBV11-3|.|TRBJ2-1
TGTGCCAGCAGCTCTGTCGGACTAGGATTCAATGAGCAGTTCTTC
CASSSVGLGFNEQFF
>.|TRBV19|.|TRBJ2-1
TGTGCCAGTAGTTTGTCGGGTAATGAGCAGTTCTTC
CASSLSGNEQFF
>TRBD2|TRBV18|.|TRBJ2-5
TGTGCCAGCTCACGGGCTAGCGGAACCCAAGAGACCCAGTACTTC
CASSRASGTQETQYF
>TRBD2|TRBV9|.|TRBJ2-7
TGTGCCACCCGAGCGGGAGGGTCCCACGAGCAGTACTTC
CATRAGGSHEQYF
>.|TRBV19|.|TRBJ2-5
TGTGCCAGTAGTACCGGGGGAGAGACCCAGTACTTC
CASSTGGETQYF
>TRBD2|TRBV6-8|.|TRBJ2-2
TGTGCCAGTTCATTCATGGGGGGACTAGCGGGAGGGGACACCGGGGAGCTGTTTTTT
CASSFMGGLAGGDTGELFF
>.|TRBV19|.|TRBJ2-5
TGTGCCAGTATTGAGACAGGGACTACAGATAAGACCCAGTACTTC
CASIETGTTDKTQYF
>TRBD1|TRBV12-5|.|TRBJ2-7
TGTGCCAGTGAGGGACAGGGCTACGAGCAGTACTTC
CASEGQGYEQYF
>TRBD1|TRBV6-8|.|TRBJ1-1
TGTGCCAGCAGAGATACAGGGGGAACTGAAGCTTTCTTT
CASRDTGGTEAFF
>.|TRBV11-3|few|TRBJ1-4
TGTGCCAGCAGCTCAGAATCCACTAATGAAAAACTGTTTTTT
CASSSESTNEKLFF
>.|TRBV28|.|TRBJ2-3
TGTGCCATCAGTAGGGGGACCACAGATACGCAGTATTTT
CAISRGTTDTQYF